The 18 T cell receptor beta chains in this list originate from one sample, sequenced in a study of vaccination effects on CD4 cells after COVID-19. Peptide-pool stimulation followed by sequencing identified expanded antigen-specific CD4+ clonotypes in the ViraFEST assay. Culture lasted 10 days before CD4+ T cell isolation. No vaccinee had earlier SARS-CoV-2 infection, and nucleocapsid antibodies were negative. Profiling relied on immunoSEQ multiplex PCR, and the TCRdb table lists in-frame clones only, not all of them. Of some 70,000 clones listed, about 80% are singletons. Which antigens these TCRs recognize remains unknown. Sequenced here: CD4+ T cells from PBMCs cultured with SARS-CoV-2 spike peptides, sampled before COVID-19 vaccination. All receptors come from a human donor who received a COVID-19 vaccine.

The V call is TRBV4-1, the J call TRBJ2-1; weak D call: TRBD1 (6 bases). The CDR3 has 13 amino acids. The ends were cut back, 0 bases at V and 8 bases at J, with 8 bases in the middle. Germline V gives CDR1 MGHRA, CDR2 YSYEKL. The CDR3 sequence: CASSQEAGDEQFF. In nucleotides, the CDR3 is TGCGCCAGCAGCCAAGAGGCAGGGGATGAGCAGTTCTTC.

V and J are TRBV18 and TRBJ1-1; no clear D. Looked up from germline, CDR1 is KGHSH and CDR2 is LQKENI. V lost 3 bases and J 3 bases, leaving 11 bases between the germline ends. This CDR3 region has 14 residues. This chain's CDR3 is CASSPFSRDTEAFF. In DNA form, the CDR3 reads TGTGCCAGCTCACCCTTTTCGAGGGACACTGAAGCTTTCTTT.

The chain is built from TRBV30 and TRBJ1-3, with D possibly being TRBD1 (6 bases). This CDR3 is built from 14 residues. The V end lost 0 bases, the J end lost 8 bases, and 14 bases lay between the germline ends. The V gene's germline CDR1 is GTSNPN and CDR2 SVGIG (reference sequence). The CDR3 DNA follows: TGTGCCTGGAGTGTACCAGGGGTGAGAGACACCATATATTTT. Its translation is CAWSVPGVRDTIYF.

The chain uses TRBV25-1 and TRBJ2-7, with D maybe TRBD2 (6 bases). Deletions cut 10 bases from V and 6 bases from J, with 22 bases between. This CDR3 has 14 amino acids. From germline, CDR1 is MGHDK and CDR2 SYGVNS. The CDR3 coding sequence is TGTGCCACCAAGCTGGGGGGAGGTCCATTCGAGCAGTACGTC. It yields the protein CATKLGGGPFEQYV.

Only one count was recorded for this clone. This chain uses TRBV5-5 with TRBJ1-2; D is perhaps TRBD1 (6 bases). The V gene lost 6 bases and the J gene lost 3 bases, with 15 bases spanning the gap. Per the germline V gene, CDR1 is SGHKS and CDR2 is YYEKEE (reference sequence). CDR3 length: 14 amino acids. CDR3 amino acids: CASIRGAPHYGYTF. The DNA for the CDR3 is TGTGCCAGCATACGGGGGGCGCCGCACTATGGCTACACCTTC. The variable domain in full, completed from reference TRBV5-5 and TRBJ1-2, reads DAGVTQSPTHLIKTRGQQVTLRCSPISGHKSVSWYQQVLGQGPQFIFQYYEKEERGRGNFPDRFSARQFPNYSSELNVNALLLGDSALYLCASIRGAPHYGYTFGSGTRLTVV.

The rearrangement uses TRBV5-1 and TRBJ1-1; 7 positions agree with TRBD1. V shed 5 bases and J 1 base; nucleotides not matched to a gene: 5. The CDR3 covers 14 residues. Germline V gene sequence: CDR1 SGHRS, CDR2 YFSETQ. The CDR3 nucleotides read TGCGCCAGCAGACTTACAGGGGAGAACACTGAAGCTTTCTTT. Amino acid sequence: CASRLTGENTEAFF.

The chain's CDR3 is CASKGTGGLRNQPQHF. Here the CDR3 DNA reads TGTGCCAGTAAGGGGACAGGGGGCTTGCGCAATCAGCCCCAGCATTTT. The chain has TRBV19 and TRBJ1-5, with TRBD1 matching over 12 bases. Trimming at V came to 7 bases and at J to 2 bases, leaving 6 bases not matched to a gene. Germline values: CDR1 LNHDA, CDR2 SQIVND (reference sequence). The CDR3 has 16 residues.

V is TRBV18 and J is TRBJ1-2; perhaps TRBD1 as D (6 bases). V was cut by 3 bases and J by 4 bases, with 15 bases left in between. CDR3 size: 15 residues. Germline CDR1 KGHSH, CDR2 LQKENI. The CDR3 nucleotides are TGTGCCAGCTCACCTGGAACCGGACAGATCTATGGCTACACCTTC. Translated: CASSPGTGQIYGYTF.

The CDR3 is CASSAVISNQPQHF. The CDR3 nucleotides read TGCGCCAGCAGTGCGGTCATTAGCAATCAGCCCCAGCATTTT. This chain uses TRBV10-2 with TRBJ1-5; no reliable D call. The CDR3 sequence is 14 residues long. Trimming took 4 bases from V and 0 from J, leaving 7 bases between them. The germline gives CDR1 WSHSY, CDR2 SAAADI.

The chain recombines TRBV11-1 with TRBJ2-7; TRBD2 is a possible D gene (5 bases). Germline values: CDR1 SGHAT, CDR2 FQDESV (reference sequence). This CDR3 comprises 13 residues. Between the trimmed V and J ends, which lost 2 bases and 0 bases, there was a span of 5 bases. CDR3 sequence reads: CASSLRDSYEQYV. The CDR3 region has the DNA TGTGCCAGCAGCTTACGGGACTCCTACGAGCAGTACGTC.

V is TRBV12-5 and J is TRBJ1-5; the D is unclear. Germline-derived CDR1 and CDR2 are LGHNT and FRNRAP. Trimming took 3 bases from V and 2 from J, leaving 26 bases between them. The CDR3 runs to 20 residues. In DNA, the CDR3 is TGTGCTAGTGGTTTCATTACACCTGATGGCTTCTTGGGTGGCAATCAGCCCCAGCATTTT. Protein product: CASGFITPDGFLGGNQPQHF.

The J gene is TRBJ1-3, the V gene TRBV2; D unresolved. Germline CDR1 reads SNHLY; CDR2 reads FYNNEI. The V gene lost 6 bases and the J gene lost 3 bases, with 12 bases spanning the gap. The CDR3 spans 14 residues. CDR3 amino acids: CASSAGRVGNTIYF. CDR3 DNA sequence: TGTGCCAGCAGCGCCGGTAGGGTTGGAAACACCATATATTTT.

This clone came up once. This sequence joins TRBV6-6 and TRBJ2-5; tentatively, D is TRBD2 (7 bases). CDR3 length: 16 residues. Germline lookup yields CDR1 MNHNY and CDR2 SVGAGI (reference sequence). The V end lost 5 bases, the J end lost 5 bases, and 21 bases lay between the germline ends. The CDR3 DNA reads as TGTGCCAGCAGTCGAGGGGGGGTGTCCATGATGGAGACCCAGTACTTC. Protein product: CASSRGGVSMMETQYF.

This clone was observed once. The chain links TRBV28 to TRBJ2-3, with D maybe TRBD1 (7 bases). This CDR3 comprises 14 residues. V was cut by 2 bases and J by 6 bases, with 12 bases left in between. Germline V gives CDR1 MDHEN, CDR2 SYDVKM. The CDR3 nucleotides read TGTGCCAGCAGTTTACAGGGGGGCCTGGATACGCAGTATTTT. This codes for CASSLQGGLDTQYF.

V and J are TRBV10-3 and TRBJ1-2; D gene ambiguous. Trimming took off 8 bases at V and 4 bases at J, with 11 bases between the two ends. Germline V CDR1 and CDR2: ENHRY, SYGVKD. CDR3 length: 12 amino acids. CDR3 loop: CAIGPGAYGYTF. Written as DNA, the CDR3 is TGTGCCATCGGTCCCGGAGCCTATGGCTACACCTTC.

This chain connects TRBV28 to TRBJ1-5; D is unresolved. Trimming removed 5 bases from V and 3 bases from J, with 11 bases in between. CDR3 size: 14 residues. The germline V gene encodes CDR1 MDHEN and CDR2 SYDVKM. CDR3 sequence reads: CASSPWAPNQPQHF. The CDR3 nucleotides read TGTGCCAGCAGTCCGTGGGCCCCCAATCAGCCCCAGCATTTT.

V is TRBV5-1 and J is TRBJ2-3; maybe TRBD1 (6 bases). The CDR3 length is 14 residues. V was shortened by 3 bases and J by 0 bases, with 8 bases between the two germline ends. Germline V gene lookup returns CDR1 SGHRS and CDR2 YFSETQ. CDR3 residues: CASSWTASTDTQYF. The CDR3 DNA reads as TGCGCCAGCAGCTGGACAGCTAGCACAGATACGCAGTATTTT.

The chain's CDR3 is CASSYAQGVQPQHF. CDR3 nucleotides: TGTGCCAGCAGTTACGCTCAGGGCGTCCAGCCCCAGCATTTT. The chain employs TRBV6-5 and TRBJ1-5; weak D call: TRBD1 (5 bases). The germline CDR1 and CDR2 sequences are MNHEY and SVGAGI. The CDR3 sequence is 14 residues long. Trimming stripped 2 bases from V and 7 bases from J, with 12 bases between.